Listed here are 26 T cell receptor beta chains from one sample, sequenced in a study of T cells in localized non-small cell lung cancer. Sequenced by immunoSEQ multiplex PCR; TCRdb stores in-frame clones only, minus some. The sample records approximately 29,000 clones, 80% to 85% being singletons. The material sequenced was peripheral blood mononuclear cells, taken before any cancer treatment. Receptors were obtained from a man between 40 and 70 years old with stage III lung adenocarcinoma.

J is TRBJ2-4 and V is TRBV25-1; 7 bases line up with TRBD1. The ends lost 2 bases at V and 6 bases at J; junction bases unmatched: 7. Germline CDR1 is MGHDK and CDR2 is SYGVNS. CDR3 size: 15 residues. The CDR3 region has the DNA TGTGCCAGCAGTGAAGCAGGGGGTCTTGGAAACATTCAGTACTTC. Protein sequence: CASSEAGGLGNIQYF.

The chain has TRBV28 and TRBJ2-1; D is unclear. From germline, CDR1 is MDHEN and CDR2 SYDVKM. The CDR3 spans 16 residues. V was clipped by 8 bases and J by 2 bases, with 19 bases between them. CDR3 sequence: CASASPPSPAYNEQFF. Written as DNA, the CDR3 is TGTGCCAGCGCTAGTCCACCATCCCCGGCCTACAATGAGCAGTTCTTC.

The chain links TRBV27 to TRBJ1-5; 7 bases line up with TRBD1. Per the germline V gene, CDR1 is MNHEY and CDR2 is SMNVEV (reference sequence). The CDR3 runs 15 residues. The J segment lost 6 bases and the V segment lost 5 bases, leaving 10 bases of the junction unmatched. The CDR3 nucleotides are TGTGCCAGCAGTCGTATAGGGGGCAGAGGTCAGCCCCAGCATTTT. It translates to CASSRIGGRGQPQHF.

The CDR3 nucleotides are TGTGCCAGCAGTCTTGGACAGGGGGGTTCACCCCTCCACTTT. The encoded protein is CASSLGQGGSPLHF. The rearrangement uses TRBV5-4 and TRBJ1-6; 10 bases fit TRBD1. This CDR3 has 14 amino acids. Per germline, CDR1 SGHNT and CDR2 YYREEE (reference sequence). The trim removed 5 bases at V and 9 bases at J, leaving 5 bases unmatched.

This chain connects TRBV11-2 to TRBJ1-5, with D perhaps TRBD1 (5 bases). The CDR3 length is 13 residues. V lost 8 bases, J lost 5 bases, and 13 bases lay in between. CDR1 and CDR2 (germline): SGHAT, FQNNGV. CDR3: CASGPSGDQPQHF. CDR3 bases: TGTGCCAGCGGCCCCTCGGGGGATCAGCCCCAGCATTTT.

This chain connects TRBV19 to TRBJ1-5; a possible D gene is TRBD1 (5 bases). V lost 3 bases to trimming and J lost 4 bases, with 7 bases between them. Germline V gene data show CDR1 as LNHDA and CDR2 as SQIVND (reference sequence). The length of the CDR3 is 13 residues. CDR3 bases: TGTGCCAGTAGTATCGGGGGGAATCAGCCCCAGCATTTT. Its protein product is CASSIGGNQPQHF.

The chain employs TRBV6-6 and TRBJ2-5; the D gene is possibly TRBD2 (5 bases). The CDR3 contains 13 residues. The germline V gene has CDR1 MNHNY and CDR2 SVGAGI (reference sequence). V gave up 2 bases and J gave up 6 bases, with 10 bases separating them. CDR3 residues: CASSYTEVKTQYF. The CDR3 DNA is TGTGCCAGCAGTTACACGGAGGTGAAGACCCAGTACTTC.

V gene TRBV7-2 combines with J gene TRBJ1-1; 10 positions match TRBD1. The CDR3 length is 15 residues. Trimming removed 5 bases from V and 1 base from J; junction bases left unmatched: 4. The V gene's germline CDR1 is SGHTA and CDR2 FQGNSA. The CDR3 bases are TGTGCCAGCAGCCTCAGACAGGGGGCGAACACTGAAGCTTTCTTT. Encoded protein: CASSLRQGANTEAFF.

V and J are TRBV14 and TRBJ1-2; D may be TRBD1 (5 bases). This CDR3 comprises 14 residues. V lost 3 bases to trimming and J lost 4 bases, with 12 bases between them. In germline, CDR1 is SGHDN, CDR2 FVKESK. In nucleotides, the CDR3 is TGTGCCAGCAGCCATGCGGGGGTCAGCTATGGCTACACCTTC. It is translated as CASSHAGVSYGYTF.

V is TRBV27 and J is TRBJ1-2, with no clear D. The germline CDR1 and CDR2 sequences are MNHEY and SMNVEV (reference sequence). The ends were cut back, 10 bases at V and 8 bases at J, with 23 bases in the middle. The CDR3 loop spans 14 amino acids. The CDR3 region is CATKTHEGAGGYTF. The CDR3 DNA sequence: TGTGCCACCAAGACCCATGAAGGAGCTGGGGGCTACACCTTC.

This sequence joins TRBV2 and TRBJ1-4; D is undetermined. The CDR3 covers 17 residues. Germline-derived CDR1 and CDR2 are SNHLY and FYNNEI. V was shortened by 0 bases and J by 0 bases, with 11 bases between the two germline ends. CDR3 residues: CASSEATLGATNEKLFF. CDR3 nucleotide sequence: TGTGCCAGCAGTGAAGCAACCCTGGGCGCAACTAATGAAAAACTGTTTTTT.

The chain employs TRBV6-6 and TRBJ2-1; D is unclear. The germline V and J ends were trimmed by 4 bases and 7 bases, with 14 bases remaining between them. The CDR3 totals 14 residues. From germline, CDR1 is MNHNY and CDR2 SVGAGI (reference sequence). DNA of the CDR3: TGTGCCAGCAGTTTCCTGAGACCTCCAAATGAGCAGTTCTTC. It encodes CASSFLRPPNEQFF.

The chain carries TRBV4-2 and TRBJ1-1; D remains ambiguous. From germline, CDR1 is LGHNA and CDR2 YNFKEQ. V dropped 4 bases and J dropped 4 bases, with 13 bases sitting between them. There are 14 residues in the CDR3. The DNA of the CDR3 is TGTGCCAGCAGCCCCAGCCGAGGAAGCACTGAAGCTTTCTTT. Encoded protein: CASSPSRGSTEAFF.

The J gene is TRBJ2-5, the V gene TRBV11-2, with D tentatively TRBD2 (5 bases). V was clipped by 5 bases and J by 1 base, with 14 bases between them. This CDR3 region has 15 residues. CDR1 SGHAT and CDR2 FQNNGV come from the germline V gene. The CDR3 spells CASSIRGLLQETQYF. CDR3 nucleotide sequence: TGTGCCAGCAGCATCAGAGGACTGCTCCAAGAGACCCAGTACTTC.

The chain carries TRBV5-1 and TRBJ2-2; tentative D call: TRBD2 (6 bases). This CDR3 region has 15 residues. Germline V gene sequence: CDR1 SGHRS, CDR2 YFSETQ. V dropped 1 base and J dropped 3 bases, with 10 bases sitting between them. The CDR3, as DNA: TGCGCCAGCAGCTTGAGCGGGCCCGACACCGGGGAGCTGTTTTTT. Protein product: CASSLSGPDTGELFF. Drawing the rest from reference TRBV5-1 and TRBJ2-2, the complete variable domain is KAGVTQTPRYLIKTRGQQVTLSCSPISGHRSVSWYQQTPGQGLQFLFEYFSETQRNKGNFPGRFSGRQFSNSRSEMNVSTLELGDSALYLCASSLSGPDTGELFFGEGSRLTVL.

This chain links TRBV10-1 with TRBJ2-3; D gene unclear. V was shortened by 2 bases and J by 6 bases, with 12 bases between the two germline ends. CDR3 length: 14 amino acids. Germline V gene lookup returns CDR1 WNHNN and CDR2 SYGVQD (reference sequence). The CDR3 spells CASSERVRPDTQYF. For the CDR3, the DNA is TGCGCCAGCAGTGAGAGAGTGAGGCCCGATACGCAGTATTTT.

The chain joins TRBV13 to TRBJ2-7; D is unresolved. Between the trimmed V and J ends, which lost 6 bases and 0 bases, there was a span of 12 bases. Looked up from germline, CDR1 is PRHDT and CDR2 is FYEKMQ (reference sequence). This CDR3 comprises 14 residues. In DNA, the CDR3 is TGTGCCAGCAGTCGCGGACGCCCCTCCTACGAGCAGTACGTC. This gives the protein CASSRGRPSYEQYV.

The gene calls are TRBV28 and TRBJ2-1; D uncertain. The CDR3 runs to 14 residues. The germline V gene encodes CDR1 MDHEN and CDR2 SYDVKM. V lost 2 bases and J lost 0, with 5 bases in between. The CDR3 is CASSLGFSYNEQFF. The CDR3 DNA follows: TGTGCCAGCAGTTTAGGGTTCTCCTACAATGAGCAGTTCTTC.

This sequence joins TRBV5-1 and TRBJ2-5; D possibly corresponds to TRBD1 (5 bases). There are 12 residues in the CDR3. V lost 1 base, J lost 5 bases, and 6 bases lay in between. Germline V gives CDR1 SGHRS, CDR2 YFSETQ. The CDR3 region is CASSLNRETQYF. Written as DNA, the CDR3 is TGCGCCAGCAGCTTGAACAGGGAGACCCAGTACTTC.

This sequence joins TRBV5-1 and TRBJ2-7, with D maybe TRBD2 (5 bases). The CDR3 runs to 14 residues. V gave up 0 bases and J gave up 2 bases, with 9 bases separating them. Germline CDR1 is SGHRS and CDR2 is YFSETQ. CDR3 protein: CASSLDPGTYEQYF. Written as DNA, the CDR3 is TGCGCCAGCAGCTTGGATCCGGGAACCTACGAGCAGTACTTC.

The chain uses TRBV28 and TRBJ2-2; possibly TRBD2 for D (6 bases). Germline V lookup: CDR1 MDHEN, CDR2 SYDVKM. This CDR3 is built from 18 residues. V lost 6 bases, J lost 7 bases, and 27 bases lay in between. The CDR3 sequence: CASSRTSWGLNLGGELFF. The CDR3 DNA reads TGTGCCAGCAGCAGGACAAGTTGGGGACTGAATTTGGGCGGGGAGCTGTTTTTT.

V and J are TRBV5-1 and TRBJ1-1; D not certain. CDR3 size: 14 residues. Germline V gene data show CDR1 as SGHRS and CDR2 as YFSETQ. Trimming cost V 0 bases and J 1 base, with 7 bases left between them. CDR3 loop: CASSLVVGNTEAFF. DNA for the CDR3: TGCGCCAGCAGCTTGGTGGTTGGGAACACTGAAGCTTTCTTT.

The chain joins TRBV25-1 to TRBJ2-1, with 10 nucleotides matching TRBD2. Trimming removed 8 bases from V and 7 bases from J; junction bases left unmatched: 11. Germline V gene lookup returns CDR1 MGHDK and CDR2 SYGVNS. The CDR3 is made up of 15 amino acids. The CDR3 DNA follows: TGTGCCAGCTCATATCTAGCGGGGGTGGGTAATGAGCAGTTCTTC. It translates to CASSYLAGVGNEQFF.

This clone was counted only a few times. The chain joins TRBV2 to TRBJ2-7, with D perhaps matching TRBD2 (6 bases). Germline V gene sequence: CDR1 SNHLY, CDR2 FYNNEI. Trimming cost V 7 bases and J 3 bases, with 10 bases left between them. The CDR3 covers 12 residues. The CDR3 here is CASNLGGYEQYF. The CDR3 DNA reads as TGTGCCAGCAACTTGGGGGGCTACGAGCAGTACTTC.

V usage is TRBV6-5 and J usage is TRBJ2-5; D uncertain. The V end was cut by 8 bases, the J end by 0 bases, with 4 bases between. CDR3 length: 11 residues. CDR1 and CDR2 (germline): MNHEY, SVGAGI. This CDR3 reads CASRNQETQYF. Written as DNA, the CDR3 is TGTGCCAGCCGCAACCAAGAGACCCAGTACTTC.

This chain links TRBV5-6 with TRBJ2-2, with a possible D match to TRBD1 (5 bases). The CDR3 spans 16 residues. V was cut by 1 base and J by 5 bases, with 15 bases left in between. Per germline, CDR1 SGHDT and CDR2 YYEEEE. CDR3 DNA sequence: TGTGCCAGCAGCTTGTTGTCTAGGGGCGGAACCGGGGAGCTGTTTTTT. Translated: CASSLLSRGGTGELFF.